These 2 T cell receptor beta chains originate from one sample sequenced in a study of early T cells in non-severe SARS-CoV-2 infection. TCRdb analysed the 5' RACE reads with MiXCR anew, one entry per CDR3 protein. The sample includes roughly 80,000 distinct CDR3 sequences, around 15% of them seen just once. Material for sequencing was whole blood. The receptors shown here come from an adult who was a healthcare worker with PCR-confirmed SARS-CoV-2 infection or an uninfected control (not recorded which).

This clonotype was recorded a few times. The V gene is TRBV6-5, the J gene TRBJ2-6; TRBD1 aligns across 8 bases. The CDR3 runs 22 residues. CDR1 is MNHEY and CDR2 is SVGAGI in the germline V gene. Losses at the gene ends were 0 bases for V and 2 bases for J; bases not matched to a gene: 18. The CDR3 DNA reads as TGTGCCAGCAGTTACTCGATGGTTCGTTCCAGGGGGCTTGGCGCTGGGGCCAACGTCCTGACTTTC. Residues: CASSYSMVRSRGLGAGANVLTF.

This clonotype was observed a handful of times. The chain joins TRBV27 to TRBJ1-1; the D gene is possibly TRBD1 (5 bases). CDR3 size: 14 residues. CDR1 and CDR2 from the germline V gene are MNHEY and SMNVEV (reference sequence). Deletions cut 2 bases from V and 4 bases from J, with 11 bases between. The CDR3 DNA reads TGTGCCAGCAGTTTAACCAGGGAAGTCACTGAAGCTTTCTTT. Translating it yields CASSLTREVTEAFF.